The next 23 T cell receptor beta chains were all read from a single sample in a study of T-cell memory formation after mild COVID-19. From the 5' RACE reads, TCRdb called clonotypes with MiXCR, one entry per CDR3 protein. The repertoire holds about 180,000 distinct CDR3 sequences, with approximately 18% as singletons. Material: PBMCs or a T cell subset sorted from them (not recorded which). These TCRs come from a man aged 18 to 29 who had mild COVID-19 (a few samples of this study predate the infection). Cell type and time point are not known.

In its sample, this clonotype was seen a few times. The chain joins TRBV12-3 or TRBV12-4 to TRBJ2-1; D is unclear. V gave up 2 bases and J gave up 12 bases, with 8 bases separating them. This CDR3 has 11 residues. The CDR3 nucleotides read TGTGCCAGCAGTTTAACGGTCCCGCAGTTCTTC. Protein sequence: CASSLTVPQFF.

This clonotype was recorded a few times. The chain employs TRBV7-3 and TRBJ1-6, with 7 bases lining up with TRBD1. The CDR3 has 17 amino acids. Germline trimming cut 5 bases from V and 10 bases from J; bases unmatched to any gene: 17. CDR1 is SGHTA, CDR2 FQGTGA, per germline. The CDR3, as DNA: TGTGCCAGCAGCCTCACAGGGGAAGTCAACCAAAAATCACCCCTCCACTTT. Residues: CASSLTGEVNQKSPLHF.

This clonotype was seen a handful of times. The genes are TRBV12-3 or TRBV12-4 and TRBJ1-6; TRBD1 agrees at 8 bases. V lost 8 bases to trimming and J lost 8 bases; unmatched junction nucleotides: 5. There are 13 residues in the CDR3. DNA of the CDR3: TGTGCCAGCCGACAGGGGTTGGATTCACCCCTCCACTTT. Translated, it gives CASRQGLDSPLHF.

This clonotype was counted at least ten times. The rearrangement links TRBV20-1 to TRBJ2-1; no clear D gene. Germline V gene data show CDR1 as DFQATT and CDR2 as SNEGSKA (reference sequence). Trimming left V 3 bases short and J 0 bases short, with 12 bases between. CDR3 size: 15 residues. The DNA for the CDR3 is TGCAGTGCTAGGTGGGCCCGACACTCCTACAATGAGCAGTTCTTC. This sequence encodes CSARWARHSYNEQFF.

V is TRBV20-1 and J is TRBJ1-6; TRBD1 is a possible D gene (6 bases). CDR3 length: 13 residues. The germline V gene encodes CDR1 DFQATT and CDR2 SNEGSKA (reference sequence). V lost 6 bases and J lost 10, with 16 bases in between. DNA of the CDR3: TGCAGTGCGTCGGGGGCCTTGGGGTCACCCCTCCACTTT. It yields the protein CSASGALGSPLHF.

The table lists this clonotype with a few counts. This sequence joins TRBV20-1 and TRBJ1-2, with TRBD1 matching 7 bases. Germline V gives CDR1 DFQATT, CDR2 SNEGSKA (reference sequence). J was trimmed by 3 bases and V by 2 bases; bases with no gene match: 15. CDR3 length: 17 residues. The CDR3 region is CSARRKGQTKDHYGYTF. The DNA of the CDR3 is TGCAGTGCTAGAAGAAAGGGACAGACCAAAGATCACTATGGCTACACCTTC.

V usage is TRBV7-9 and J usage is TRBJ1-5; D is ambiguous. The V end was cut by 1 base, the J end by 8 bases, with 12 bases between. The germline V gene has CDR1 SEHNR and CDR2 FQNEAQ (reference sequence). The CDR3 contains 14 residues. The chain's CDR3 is CASSLESVREPQHF. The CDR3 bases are TGTGCCAGCAGCTTAGAATCGGTGCGGGAGCCCCAGCATTTT.

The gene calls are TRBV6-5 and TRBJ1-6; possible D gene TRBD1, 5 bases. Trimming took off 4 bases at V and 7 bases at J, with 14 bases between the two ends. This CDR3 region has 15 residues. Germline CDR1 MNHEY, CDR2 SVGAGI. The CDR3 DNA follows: TGTGCCAGCAGTTTTCAGACAGAGACAAATTCACCCCTCCACTTT. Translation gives CASSFQTETNSPLHF.

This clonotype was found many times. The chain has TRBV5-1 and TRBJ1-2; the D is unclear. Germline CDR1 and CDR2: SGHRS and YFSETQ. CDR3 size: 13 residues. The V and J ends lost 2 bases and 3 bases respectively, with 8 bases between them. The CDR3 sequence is CASSFSGDYGYTF. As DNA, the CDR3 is TGCGCCAGCAGCTTTTCTGGGGACTATGGCTACACCTTC.

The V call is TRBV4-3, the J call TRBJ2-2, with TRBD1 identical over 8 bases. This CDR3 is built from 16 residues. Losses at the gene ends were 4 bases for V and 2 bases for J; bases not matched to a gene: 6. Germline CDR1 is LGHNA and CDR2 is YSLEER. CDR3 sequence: CASSLMTGANTGELFF. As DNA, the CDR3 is TGCGCCAGCAGCCTCATGACAGGGGCTAACACCGGGGAGCTGTTTTTT.

The CDR3 DNA reads as TGCAGTGCGAGTCCGGGACAGAACACTGAAGCTTTCTTT. Translating it yields CSASPGQNTEAFF. The rearrangement links TRBV20-1 to TRBJ1-1; D perhaps matches TRBD1 (6 bases). The V end lost 6 bases, the J end lost 1 base, and 12 bases lay between the germline ends. CDR3 length: 13 residues. CDR1 is DFQATT, CDR2 SNEGSKA, per germline (reference sequence).

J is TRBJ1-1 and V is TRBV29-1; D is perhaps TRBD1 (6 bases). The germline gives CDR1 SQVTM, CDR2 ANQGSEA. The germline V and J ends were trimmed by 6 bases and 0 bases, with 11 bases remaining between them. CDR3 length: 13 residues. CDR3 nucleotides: TGCAGCGTCCCCGGGACACTGAACACTGAAGCTTTCTTT. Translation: CSVPGTLNTEAFF. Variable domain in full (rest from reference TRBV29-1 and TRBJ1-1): SAVISQKPSRDICQRGTSLTIQCQVDSQVTMMFWYRQQPGQSLTLIATANQGSEATYESGFVIDKFPISRPNLTFSTLTVSNMSPEDSSIYLCSVPGTLNTEAFFGQGTRLTVV.

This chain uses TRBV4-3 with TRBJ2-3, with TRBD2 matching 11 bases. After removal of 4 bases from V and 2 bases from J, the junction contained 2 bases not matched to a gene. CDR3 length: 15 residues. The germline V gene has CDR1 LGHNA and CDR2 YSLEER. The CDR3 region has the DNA TGCGCCAGCAGCCCACTAGCGGGGGTCACAGATACGCAGTATTTT. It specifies CASSPLAGVTDTQYF.

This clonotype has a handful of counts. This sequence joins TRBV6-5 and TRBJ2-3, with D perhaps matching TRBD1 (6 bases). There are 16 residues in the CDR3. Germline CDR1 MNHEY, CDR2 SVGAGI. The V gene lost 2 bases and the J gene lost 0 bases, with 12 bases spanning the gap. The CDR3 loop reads CASSYPQGRSTDTQYF. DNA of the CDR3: TGTGCCAGCAGTTACCCTCAGGGGCGTAGCACAGATACGCAGTATTTT.

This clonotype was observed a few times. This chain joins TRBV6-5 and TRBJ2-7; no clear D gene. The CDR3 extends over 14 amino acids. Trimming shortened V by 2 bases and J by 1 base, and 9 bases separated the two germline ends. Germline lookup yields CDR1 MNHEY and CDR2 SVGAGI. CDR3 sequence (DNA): TGTGCCAGCAGTTACAACGGCAGGTCCTACGAGCAGTACTTC. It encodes CASSYNGRSYEQYF.

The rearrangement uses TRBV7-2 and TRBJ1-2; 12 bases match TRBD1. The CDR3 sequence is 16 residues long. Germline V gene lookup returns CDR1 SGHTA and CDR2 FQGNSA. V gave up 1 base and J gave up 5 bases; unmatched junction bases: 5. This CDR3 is CASSLGGTGGGYGYTF. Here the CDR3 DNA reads TGTGCCAGCAGCTTAGGCGGGACAGGGGGCGGTTATGGCTACACCTTC.

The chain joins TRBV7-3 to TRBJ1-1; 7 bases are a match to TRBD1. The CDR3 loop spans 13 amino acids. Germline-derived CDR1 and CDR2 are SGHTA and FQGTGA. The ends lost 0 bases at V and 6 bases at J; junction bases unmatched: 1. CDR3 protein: CASSLTGQSEAFF. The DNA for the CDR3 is TGTGCCAGCAGCTTAACGGGACAGTCTGAAGCTTTCTTT. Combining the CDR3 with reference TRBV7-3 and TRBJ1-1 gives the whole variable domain GAGVSQTPSNKVTEKGKYVELRCDPISGHTALYWYRQSLGQGPEFLIYFQGTGAADDSGLPNDRFFAVRPEGSVSTLKIQRTERGDSAVYLCASSLTGQSEAFFGQGTRLTVV.

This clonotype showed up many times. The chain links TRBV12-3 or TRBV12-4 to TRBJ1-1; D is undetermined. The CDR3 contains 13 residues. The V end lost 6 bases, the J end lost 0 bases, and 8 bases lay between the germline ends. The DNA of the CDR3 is TGTGCCAGCAGCGCTCAGGTGAACACTGAAGCTTTCTTT. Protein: CASSAQVNTEAFF.

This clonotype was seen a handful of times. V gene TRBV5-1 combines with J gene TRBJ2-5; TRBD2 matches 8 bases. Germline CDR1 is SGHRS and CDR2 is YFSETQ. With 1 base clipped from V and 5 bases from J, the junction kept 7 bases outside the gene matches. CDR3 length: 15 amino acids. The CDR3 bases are TGCGCCAGCAGCTTGTTCGGGAGGGGTCCGGAGACCCAGTACTTC. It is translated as CASSLFGRGPETQYF.

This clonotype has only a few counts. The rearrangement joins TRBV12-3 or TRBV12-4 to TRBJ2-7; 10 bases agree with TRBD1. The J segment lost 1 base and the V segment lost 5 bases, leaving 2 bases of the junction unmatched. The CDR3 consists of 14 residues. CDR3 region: CASSEGQGSYEQYF. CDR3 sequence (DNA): TGTGCCAGCAGTGAGGGACAGGGGTCCTACGAGCAGTACTTC.

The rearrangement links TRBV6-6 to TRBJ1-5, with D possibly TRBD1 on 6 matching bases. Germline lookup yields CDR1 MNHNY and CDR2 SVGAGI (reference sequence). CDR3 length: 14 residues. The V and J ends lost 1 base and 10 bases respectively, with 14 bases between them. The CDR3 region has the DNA TGTGCCAGCAGTTACTTAACTGACAGGTTACCCCAGCATTTT. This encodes CASSYLTDRLPQHF.

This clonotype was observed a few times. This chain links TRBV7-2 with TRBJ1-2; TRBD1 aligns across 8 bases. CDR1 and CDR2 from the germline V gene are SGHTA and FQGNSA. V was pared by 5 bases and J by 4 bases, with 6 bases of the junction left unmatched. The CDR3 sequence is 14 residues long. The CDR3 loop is CASSPRQGPYGYTF. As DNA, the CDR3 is TGTGCCAGCAGCCCCAGACAGGGGCCCTATGGCTACACCTTC.

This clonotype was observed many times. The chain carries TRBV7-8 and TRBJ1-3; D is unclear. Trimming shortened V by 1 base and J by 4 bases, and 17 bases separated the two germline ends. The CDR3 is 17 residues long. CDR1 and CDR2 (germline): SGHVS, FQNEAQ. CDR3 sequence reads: CASSLGNYRVKGNTIYF. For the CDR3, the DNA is TGTGCCAGCAGCTTAGGCAACTACCGGGTTAAAGGAAACACCATATATTTT.